This TCR beta chain was found in a study of PD-L1 blockade in urothelial cancer (dated by TCRdb to the late 2010s). Looking at the study overall: Every patient began therapy around 2014 and was given atezolizumab 1,200 mg intravenously every 3 weeks. About 85% of the roughly 29 patients were identified as males with urothelial cancer of bladder origin, and a prior smoking history was reported by 18 of 29 patients. An ECOG performance status of 0 or 1 was recorded for the patients, and 0 to 3 prior chemotherapy regimens had been received by the patients. Blood samples were analyzed at 3 weeks after treatment start (second dose) and at 6 weeks after treatment start. Blood samples gave a median of roughly 150,000 T cells and roughly 83,000 unique TCRs, with a median clonality of 0.080. An exploratory multi-omic analysis was conducted of the somatic, immune and clinical correlates of response to PD-L1 blockade with atezolizumab in urothelial cancer. Pretreatment tumor samples, along with matched peripheral blood serially collected before and after atezolizumab treatment, were subjected to TCR sequencing. Durable clinical benefit was defined as progression-free survival longer than 6 months, and TCR features were also tested against progression-free and overall survival. In the same patients, whole exome sequencing and RNA sequencing of pretreatment tumors were performed in addition to TCR sequencing. Durable clinical benefit was achieved by nine patients but not by the remaining 20. Pretreatment blood TCR-seq was available for about 27 patients, at least one posttreatment blood collection was obtained for about 25 patients, and tumor TCR-seq was available for about 25 patients.

The CDR3, from cysteine to phenylalanine, totals 15 residues. The read is trimmed to its CDR3 DNA, 45 bases read in frame from base 1. Reading the germline V gene (reference sequence) gives CDR1 LNHDA and CDR2 SQIVND. V is cut back by 5 bases and J by 6 bases, with 4 bases in the junction unmatched. Of note for this clone: Its antigen is not yet known. No per-base quality is available; no much larger clone lies one base away.

A total of 29 patients with locally advanced or metastatic urothelial carcinoma, treated at Memorial Sloan Kettering on a trial protocol, made up the cohort. Peripheral blood mononuclear cells were collected pretreatment and during treatment, at between 1 and 8 total time points per patient. The Qiagen DNeasy Blood extraction kit was used to purify genomic DNA from total PBMCs and tumor samples. Collected pretreatment and during treatment, PBMCs were isolated and stored as previously described. To estimate absolute template abundance from read counts, synthetic TCR analog templates were spiked into each PCR. TCRbeta CDR3 regions were amplified from genomic DNA with bias-controlled V and J gene primers using the immunoSEQ assay. Rearranged TCRbeta segments were sequenced at approximately 20X coverage. Concerning the study's data processing: Sequencing errors were corrected by clustering, and CDR3s were annotated against IMGT so that V, D and J genes could be assigned. Downstream analyses used only productive TCRbeta rearrangements and left out out-of-frame or stop-codon sequences. To compute clonality, Shannon entropy was normalized by the log of the number of unique productive sequences and then subtracted from one. Fisher's exact test with Benjamini-Hochberg correction, at a threshold of adjusted p below 0.01, was used to find clones that differed between time points or between blood and tumor. TCRdb carries this immuneACCESS record with in-frame sequences only. Its versions omit some clonotypes, under half of them owing to an unresolved V gene in the studies checked, with the rest unexplained. V and J calls and clone size are those listed in that table; D and trimming were worked out from the DNA. Recorded for this sample are 15,000 to 20,000 clones; roughly nine tenths of them occurred a single time. Of the sample, under 6.5% is held by the ten largest clones.

Overall study outcomes, separate from this receptor: Because of the small sample size (n ≈ 29) and the many exploratory analyses performed, the results are intended to be regarded as hypothesis-generating. A pretreatment peripheral blood TCR clonality below the median was linked to improved progression-free and overall survival. Greater expansion of tumor-associated TCR clones in peripheral blood 3 weeks after the start of treatment was observed in patients with durable benefit (n of about 20, p = 0.022).

The source is a man in his forties or fifties with urothelial cancer. The rearrangement combines TRBV19 with TRBJ2-2, with TRBD2 matching 12 junction bases. This specimen was PBMCs, taken around atezolizumab (anti-PD-L1) treatment. The nucleotide sequence reads TGTGCCAGTAGTCCCCTAGCGGGAGGGCCCGGGGAGCTGTTTTTT. Its protein reads: CASSPLAGGPGELFF.